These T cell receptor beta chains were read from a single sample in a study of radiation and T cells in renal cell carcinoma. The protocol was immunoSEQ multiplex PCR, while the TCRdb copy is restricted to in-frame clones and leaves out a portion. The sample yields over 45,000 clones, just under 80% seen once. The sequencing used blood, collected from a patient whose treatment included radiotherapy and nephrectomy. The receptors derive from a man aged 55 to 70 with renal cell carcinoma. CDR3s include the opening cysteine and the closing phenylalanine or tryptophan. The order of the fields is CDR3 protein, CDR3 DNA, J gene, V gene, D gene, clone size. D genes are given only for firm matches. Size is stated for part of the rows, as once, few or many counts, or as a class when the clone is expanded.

CDR3: CASSLWQIDEQFF
DNA: TGCGCCAGCAGCTTATGGCAGATCGATGAGCAGTTCTTC
J: TRBJ2-1
V: TRBV5-1
D: .
size: .

CDR3: CASSLRSRGTSGRDTGELFF
DNA: TGTGCCAGCAGTCTCCGGTCCCGCGGGACTAGCGGGAGAGACACCGGGGAGCTGTTTTTT
J: TRBJ2-2
V: TRBV7-8
D: TRBD2
size: .

CDR3: CASSLDLAGVTGELFF
DNA: TGTGCCAGCAGCTTAGACTTAGCGGGGGTTACCGGGGAGCTGTTTTTT
J: TRBJ2-2
V: TRBV11-2
D: TRBD2
size: medium-sized

CDR3: CASSLERWGTQYF
DNA: TGTGCCAGCAGCTTAGAGCGGTGGGGGACCCAGTACTTC
J: TRBJ2-5
V: TRBV11-3
D: .
size: .

CDR3: CASSPTRQGHSGNTIYF
DNA: TGTGCCAGCAGCCCCACCCGACAGGGACACTCTGGAAACACCATATATTTT
J: TRBJ1-3
V: TRBV5-4
D: TRBD1
size: .

CDR3: CASSQLPATGLGEAFF
DNA: TGCGCCAGCAGCCAATTACCGGCTACCGGTCTGGGTGAAGCTTTCTTT
J: TRBJ1-1
V: TRBV4-3
D: .
size: .

CDR3: CASSLGSLDRSNQPQHF
DNA: TGTGCCAGCAGCTTAGGGTCGCTGGACAGGAGCAATCAGCCCCAGCATTTT
J: TRBJ1-5
V: TRBV13
D: TRBD1
size: .

CDR3: CASSSKRGGVGEQFF
DNA: TGTGCCAGCAGCTCCAAGCGGGGCGGGGTAGGGGAGCAGTTCTTC
J: TRBJ2-1
V: TRBV7-2
D: TRBD2
size: once

CDR3: CASRQGPGNTIYF
DNA: TGTGCCAGCCGGCAGGGACCTGGAAACACCATATATTTT
J: TRBJ1-3
V: TRBV2
D: .
size: .

CDR3: CASSSPRDRGYSPLHF
DNA: TGTGCCAGCAGCTCTCCACGGGACAGGGGTTATTCACCCCTCCACTTT
J: TRBJ1-6
V: TRBV6-6
D: TRBD1
size: .

CDR3: CTRWGDYAYEQYF
DNA: TGCACCAGGTGGGGGGACTACGCCTACGAGCAGTACTTC
J: TRBJ2-7
V: TRBV29-1
D: TRBD2
size: .

CDR3: CASSFGGINQPQHF
DNA: TGTGCCAGCAGTTTTGGCGGCATCAATCAGCCCCAGCATTTT
J: TRBJ1-5
V: TRBV27
D: .
size: few

CDR3: CASSRDVNTEAFF
DNA: TGTGCCAGCAGCCGGGACGTGAACACTGAAGCTTTCTTT
J: TRBJ1-1
V: TRBV2
D: .
size: .

CDR3: CAWSVRGAGNEKLFF
DNA: TGTGCCTGGAGTGTCAGGGGGGCGGGTAATGAAAAACTGTTTTTT
J: TRBJ1-4
V: TRBV30
D: TRBD1
size: .

CDR3: CATSSISIRTDDEAFF
DNA: TGTGCCACCAGCAGTATCTCGATAAGGACAGACGATGAAGCTTTCTTT
J: TRBJ1-1
V: TRBV15
D: .
size: once

CDR3: CASSPIRGVNSSGANVLTF
DNA: TGTGCCAGCTCCCCAATCAGAGGGGTGAATAGCTCTGGGGCCAACGTCCTGACTTTC
J: TRBJ2-6
V: TRBV18
D: .
size: .

CDR3: CASSLNLAGHSNEQFF
DNA: TGCGCCAGCAGCTTAAACCTAGCGGGGCATTCCAATGAGCAGTTCTTC
J: TRBJ2-1
V: TRBV5-1
D: TRBD2
size: .

CDR3: CAISERSSGGVTDTQYF
DNA: TGTGCCATCAGTGAGAGGTCTAGCGGGGGGGTAACAGATACGCAGTATTTT
J: TRBJ2-3
V: TRBV10-3
D: TRBD2
size: .

CDR3: CASSRTQEQFF
DNA: TGTGCCAGCAGTCGGACACAAGAGCAGTTCTTC
J: TRBJ2-1
V: TRBV11-2
D: .
size: few

CDR3: CASSLFQGNQPQHF
DNA: TGTGCCAGCAGCTTATTTCAGGGTAATCAGCCCCAGCATTTT
J: TRBJ1-5
V: TRBV7-2
D: .
size: .

CDR3: CASSQHGGDYNEQFF
DNA: TGTGCCAGCAGCCAGCACGGGGGGGACTACAATGAGCAGTTCTTC
J: TRBJ2-1
V: TRBV7-2
D: TRBD2
size: large

CDR3: CASSPGQAGQETQYF
DNA: TGCGCCAGCAGCCCCGGACAGGCGGGCCAAGAGACCCAGTACTTC
J: TRBJ2-5
V: TRBV5-1
D: TRBD1
size: .

CDR3: CASSLGQATNEKLFF
DNA: TGTGCCAGCAGCTTGGGACAGGCAACTAATGAAAAACTGTTTTTT
J: TRBJ1-4
V: TRBV11-3
D: TRBD1
size: few

CDR3: CASSGRGAARSTEAFF
DNA: TGTGCCAGCAGTGGTCGGGGGGCAGCCCGGAGCACTGAAGCTTTCTTT
J: TRBJ1-1
V: TRBV25-1
D: .
size: few

CDR3: CASSLGGVDEQFF
DNA: TGTGCCAGCAGCTTAGGGGGGGTTGATGAGCAGTTCTTC
J: TRBJ2-1
V: TRBV7-2
D: .
size: .

CDR3: CASSDGGEGGNTIYF
DNA: TGTGCCAGCAGTGACGGCGGGGAAGGTGGAAACACCATATATTTT
J: TRBJ1-3
V: TRBV2
D: .
size: few

CDR3: CASSLAVTGGTDTQYF
DNA: TGTGCCAGCAGCTTAGCTGTTACCGGGGGCACAGATACGCAGTATTTT
J: TRBJ2-3
V: TRBV7-2
D: .
size: .

CDR3: CASRGGIDSNQPQHF
DNA: TGTGCCAGCCGTGGAGGGATAGATAGCAATCAGCCCCAGCATTTT
J: TRBJ1-5
V: TRBV6-6
D: .
size: .

CDR3: CASSPTVQGVSGNTIYF
DNA: TGTGCCAGCAGCCCAACCGTCCAGGGGGTTTCTGGAAACACCATATATTTT
J: TRBJ1-3
V: TRBV7-6
D: TRBD1
size: .

CDR3: CASSPPGQGVYNEQFF
DNA: TGTGCCAGCTCACCGCCGGGACAGGGAGTCTACAATGAGCAGTTCTTC
J: TRBJ2-1
V: TRBV18
D: TRBD1
size: .

CDR3: CASRSRNWANTGELFF
DNA: TGTGCCAGCAGAAGTCGGAATTGGGCGAACACCGGGGAGCTGTTTTTT
J: TRBJ2-2
V: TRBV27
D: .
size: .

CDR3: CASSTPPSGGEQFF
DNA: TGTGCCAGTAGTACTCCCCCATCTGGGGGTGAGCAGTTCTTC
J: TRBJ2-1
V: TRBV19
D: .
size: .

CDR3: CATSRDALGESNQPQHF
DNA: TGTGCCACCAGCAGAGATGCCCTCGGGGAAAGCAATCAGCCCCAGCATTTT
J: TRBJ1-5
V: TRBV15
D: .
size: once

CDR3: CASSWAGDTEAFF
DNA: TGTGCCAGCAGCTGGGCGGGGGACACTGAAGCTTTCTTT
J: TRBJ1-1
V: TRBV27
D: .
size: many

CDR3: CATSREGGYEQYF
DNA: TGTGCCACCAGCAGAGAGGGAGGATACGAGCAGTACTTC
J: TRBJ2-7
V: TRBV15
D: .
size: .

CDR3: CALGVEANYGYTF
DNA: TGTGCCTTGGGGGTCGAGGCTAACTATGGCTACACCTTC
J: TRBJ1-2
V: TRBV30
D: .
size: few

CDR3: CASSLKGWGSGGELFF
DNA: TGTGCCAGCAGCTTAAAGGGATGGGGTTCAGGCGGGGAGCTGTTTTTT
J: TRBJ2-2
V: TRBV11-2
D: .
size: .

CDR3: CAWSRQGALTLTGELFF
DNA: TGTGCCTGGAGCAGACAGGGGGCGCTCACCCTCACCGGGGAGCTGTTTTTT
J: TRBJ2-2
V: TRBV30
D: TRBD1
size: .

CDR3: CAWGPGQLPYEQYF
DNA: TGTGCCTGGGGCCCGGGACAGTTACCTTACGAGCAGTACTTC
J: TRBJ2-7
V: TRBV30
D: TRBD1
size: .

CDR3: CASSAFPWDSTDTQYF
DNA: TGTGCCAGCAGCGCATTCCCCTGGGATAGCACAGATACGCAGTATTTT
J: TRBJ2-3
V: TRBV9
D: .
size: .

CDR3: CSIALWGGDDTEAFF
DNA: TGCAGCATAGCTCTCTGGGGGGGGGACGACACTGAAGCTTTCTTT
J: TRBJ1-1
V: TRBV29-1
D: .
size: .

CDR3: CASSFRLAGAPTGELFF
DNA: TGTGCCAGCAGCTTCAGACTAGCGGGGGCTCCGACCGGGGAGCTGTTTTTT
J: TRBJ2-2
V: TRBV7-2
D: TRBD2
size: .